This T cell receptor (beta chain) was identified in a study of cytomegalovirus exposure and HLA in healthy donors. Notes on the study in general: In a later analysis, most CMV-associated TCR beta chains appeared HLA-restricted. Versus the approximately 720-donor mean, an Asian-associated ancestry cluster reportedly showed fewer N-insertions in a later analysis. Several top significant clusters appeared, in a later analysis, to be linked to common viral pathogens.

A remark on this clone: Its antigen is as yet unknown.

With 60 Vbeta and 13 Jbeta primers, the PCR was carried out. The repertoire was sequenced with immunoSEQ multiplex PCR; TCRdb's copy has only in-frame clones and lacks some. The sample contains about 160,000 clones, 75% to 85% of which appear only once. V lost 3 bases to trimming and J lost 4 bases; unmatched junction nucleotides: 6. Germline V gene data show CDR1 as KGHSH and CDR2 as LQKENI. The CDR3 covers 15 residues. The receptor was derived from a man aged 50 to 59 in good health and CMV-seropositive. The chain combines TRBV18 with TRBJ1-2; TRBD1 matches 9 bases. The sequenced material came from PBMCs. CDR3 DNA sequence: TGTGCCAGCTCACCGGGACAGGGTGATATCTATGGCTACACCTTC. This encodes CASSPGQGDIYGYTF. Combining the CDR3 with reference TRBV18 and TRBJ1-2 gives the whole variable domain NAGVMQNPRHLVRRRGQEARLRCSPMKGHSHVYWYRQLPEEGLKFMVYLQKENIIDESGMPKERFSAEFPKEGPSILRIQQVVRGDSAAYFCASSPGQGDIYGYTFGSGTRLTVV.